This T cell receptor beta chain is drawn from a study of blood T cell repertoires in COVID-19. Background on the study: From the United States, Italy and Spain came samples of acute and convalescent COVID-19. The analysed material was cDNA or gDNA that came from T cells, B-cell-depleted T cells, or PBMCs.

The length of the CDR3 is 14 residues. Germline V gives CDR1 SGHTA, CDR2 FQGTGA. Trimming removed 7 bases from V and 2 bases from J, with 12 bases in between. This clone showed up many times. The assay was immunoSEQ multiplex PCR, and TCRdb's table has in-frame clones only and misses some. The data show a few hundred thousand clones, around 85% seen once. Sequencing input: peripheral blood. The TCR sequence derives from a young woman with acute or convalescent COVID-19. This chain links TRBV7-3 with TRBJ1-5; the D gene is possibly TRBD1 (5 bases). The CDR3 region has the DNA TGTGCCAGCATGGAAGGGGTCGGCAATCAGCCCCAGCATTTT. Translated: CASMEGVGNQPQHF.